The 5 T cell receptor beta chains in this list originate from one sample, sequenced in a study of blood T cell repertoires in COVID-19. Sequencing used immunoSEQ multiplex PCR; TCRdb keeps in-frame clones, though not all of them. The data show some 250,000 clones, approximately 86% seen once. Sample: PBMCs or T cells enriched from blood (not recorded which). Receptor source: a woman aged 40 to 49 with acute COVID-19.

The V gene is TRBV4-2, the J gene TRBJ1-6; D is possibly TRBD1 (6 bases). Germline-derived CDR1 and CDR2 are LGHNA and YNFKEQ. This CDR3 has 16 residues. V was pared by 0 bases and J by 6 bases, with 12 bases between. CDR3 coding DNA: TGTGCCAGCAGCCAAGACCGGTGGACAGCTAATTCACCCCTCCACTTT. Protein: CASSQDRWTANSPLHF.

The chain uses TRBV12-3 or TRBV12-4 and TRBJ1-1; 11 nucleotides agree with TRBD1. With 7 bases clipped from V and 11 bases from J, the junction kept 9 bases outside the gene matches. The CDR3 spans 13 residues. The CDR3 bases are TGTGCCAGCATCACAGGGGACAGGGGGGTGGCTTTCTTT. This encodes CASITGDRGVAFF.

The genes are TRBV4-1 and TRBJ2-1, with TRBD1 identical over 8 bases. After removal of 1 base from V and 9 bases from J, the junction contained 5 bases not matched to a gene. The CDR3 has 14 residues. Germline CDR1 reads MGHRA; CDR2 reads YSYEKL. The CDR3 DNA follows: TGCGCCAGCAGCCAAGGGACAGGGCGTAGTGAGCAGTTCTTC. Its protein product is CASSQGTGRSEQFF.

The chain employs TRBV2 and TRBJ1-2, with 8 bases fitting TRBD1. Trimming at V came to 2 bases and at J to 4 bases, leaving 6 bases not matched to a gene. The CDR3 loop spans 15 amino acids. CDR1 and CDR2 from the germline V gene are SNHLY and FYNNEI. The CDR3 region has the DNA TGTGCCAGCAGTGAACAGGGGGCTAGTAGCTATGGCTACACCTTC. Translating it yields CASSEQGASSYGYTF.

V is TRBV6-5 and J is TRBJ2-5, with 7 bases lining up with TRBD1. The CDR3 runs 15 residues. Trimming took 2 bases from V and 4 from J; bases not matched to a gene: 7. The germline V gene encodes CDR1 MNHEY and CDR2 SVGAGI. The CDR3 reads CASSYGETGLETQYF. CDR3 in DNA: TGTGCCAGCAGTTACGGGGAGACAGGGCTAGAGACCCAGTACTTC.